One sample yielded the 24 T cell receptor beta chains listed below, sequenced in a study of OX40 agonist ivuxolimab in advanced cancers. Libraries were built with the immunoSEQ multiplex PCR assay. TCRdb limited this immuneACCESS table to in-frame rearrangements with V and J called. A share of clones is missing; checked studies link under half to unresolved V genes, and the rest is unexplained. This sample is represented by over 85,000 clones; around 94% of them were singletons. Over 0.2% of the sample belongs to the ten largest clones. The material sequenced was CD4+ or CD8+ T cells sorted from blood, taken in a trial of the OX40 agonist ivuxolimab. Receptors originate from an adult with an advanced solid tumor such as melanoma, head and neck, liver or kidney cancer.

The V and J genes are TRBV15 and TRBJ2-1; 8 positions match TRBD2. This CDR3 spans 18 amino acids. V dropped 1 base and J dropped 6; count of bases not matched to a gene: 14. Germline-derived CDR1 and CDR2 are LNHNV and YYDKDF (reference sequence). CDR3 in DNA: TGTGCCACCAGCAGAGTGGGACTAGGTTTTTCGGGTTCCAATGAGCAGTTCTTC. Its translation: CATSRVGLGFSGSNEQFF.

The chain is built from TRBV5-6 and TRBJ1-2, with 8 bases fitting TRBD1. The CDR3 runs 15 residues. With 4 bases clipped from V and 4 bases from J, the junction kept 9 bases outside the gene matches. Germline lookup yields CDR1 SGHDT and CDR2 YYEEEE. The CDR3: CASSIFTTGGYGYTF. DNA of the CDR3: TGTGCCAGCAGCATATTTACAACAGGGGGCTATGGCTACACCTTC.

The V gene is TRBV5-1, the J gene TRBJ2-1, with D tentatively TRBD2 (7 bases). This CDR3 contains 16 residues. Trimming left V 4 bases short and J 0 bases short, with 14 bases between. Germline CDR1 reads SGHRS; CDR2 reads YFSETQ. The CDR3 nucleotides are TGCGCCAGCAGCCGCGACGGGGGGCACTCCTACAATGAGCAGTTCTTC. Translated: CASSRDGGHSYNEQFF.

The genes are TRBV6-5 and TRBJ2-3; no definite D call. V was trimmed by 7 bases and J by 6 bases, leaving 11 bases between them. The CDR3 sequence is 12 residues long. Germline V gene data show CDR1 as MNHEY and CDR2 as SVGAGI. The DNA of the CDR3 is TGTGCCAGCAAAGGAGATGTGGATACGCAGTATTTT. It specifies CASKGDVDTQYF.

The chain has TRBV6-5 and TRBJ2-2, with 7 bases lining up with TRBD2. The CDR3 length is 14 residues. From germline, CDR1 is MNHEY and CDR2 SVGAGI. V was clipped by 7 bases and J by 6 bases; unmatched bases: 8. The CDR3 spells CASIPAGSAGELFF. The CDR3 bases are TGTGCCAGCATTCCAGCGGGGTCGGCCGGGGAGCTGTTTTTT.

The V gene is TRBV28, the J gene TRBJ2-7; D might be TRBD1 (5 bases). Germline CDR1 MDHEN, CDR2 SYDVKM. The V end lost 5 bases, the J end lost 4 bases, and 12 bases lay between the germline ends. The CDR3 is 13 residues long. CDR3 amino acids: CASSIPTVYEQYF. In nucleotides, the CDR3 is TGTGCCAGCAGTATTCCGACAGTATACGAGCAGTACTTC.

The V gene is TRBV28, the J gene TRBJ1-4, with D uncertain. Trimming removed 10 bases at V and 8 bases at J, with 11 bases between. CDR1 is MDHEN and CDR2 is SYDVKM in the germline V gene. The CDR3 runs to 11 residues. The CDR3 spells CATTLKEKLFF. The DNA of the CDR3 is TGTGCCACCACACTAAAGGAAAAACTGTTTTTT.

The chain joins TRBV19 to TRBJ1-4; 8 nucleotides agree with TRBD1. From germline, CDR1 is LNHDA and CDR2 SQIVND (reference sequence). CDR3 length: 15 amino acids. V was pared by 5 bases and J by 4 bases, with 6 bases of the junction left unmatched. CDR3 amino acids: CASSSLDRVNEKLFF. Here the CDR3 DNA reads TGTGCCAGTAGTTCCTTGGACAGGGTTAATGAAAAACTGTTTTTT.

The chain joins TRBV19 to TRBJ1-5, with D perhaps matching TRBD1 (6 bases). Trimming removed 11 bases at V and 2 bases at J, with 13 bases between. The V gene's germline CDR1 is LNHDA and CDR2 SQIVND (reference sequence). The CDR3 runs 13 residues. CDR3 amino acids: CAAGRGGNQPQHF. The CDR3 bases are TGTGCCGCTGGAAGGGGGGGCAATCAGCCCCAGCATTTT.

The rearrangement uses TRBV10-3 and TRBJ2-1; no firm D call. The CDR3 contains 15 residues. Germline CDR1 and CDR2: ENHRY and SYGVKD. V was pared by 0 bases and J by 6 bases, with 12 bases between. The CDR3 loop reads CAISESPSQINEQFF. The CDR3 coding sequence is TGTGCCATCAGTGAGTCCCCTTCTCAGATCAATGAGCAGTTCTTC.

The chain has TRBV10-2 and TRBJ1-5; D perhaps matches TRBD1 (5 bases). Germline V gene sequence: CDR1 WSHSY, CDR2 SAAADI. The CDR3 loop spans 14 amino acids. The V gene lost 3 bases and the J gene lost 6 bases, with 12 bases spanning the gap. The CDR3 sequence is CASSDDSSRQPQHF. Here the CDR3 DNA reads TGCGCCAGCAGTGACGACAGTAGCCGTCAGCCCCAGCATTTT.

The chain has TRBV19 and TRBJ1-3; 9 positions agree with TRBD1. J gave up 4 bases and V 5 bases, and 3 bases lay outside the gene matches. The germline V gene encodes CDR1 LNHDA and CDR2 SQIVND (reference sequence). The CDR3 loop spans 14 amino acids. CDR3 DNA: TGTGCCAGTAGTGGGACAGGGTACGGAAACACCATATATTTT. This gives the protein CASSGTGYGNTIYF. The variable domain in full, with the rest retrieved from reference TRBV19 and TRBJ1-3, is DGGITQSPKYLFRKEGQNVTLSCEQNLNHDAMYWYRQDPGQGLRLIYYSQIVNDFQKGDIAEGYSVSREKKESFPLTVTSAQKNPTAFYLCASSGTGYGNTIYFGEGSWLTVV.

V is TRBV6-5 and J is TRBJ2-1; D gene unclear. The CDR3 loop spans 15 amino acids. V lost 0 bases and J 5 bases, leaving 11 bases between the germline ends. Germline V CDR1 and CDR2: MNHEY, SVGAGI. The CDR3 spells CASSYSALPNNEQFF. In DNA, the CDR3 is TGTGCCAGCAGTTACTCGGCACTCCCTAACAATGAGCAGTTCTTC.

The chain carries TRBV5-4 and TRBJ1-1; D remains unclear. V lost 0 bases to trimming and J lost 4 bases, with 10 bases between them. Germline values: CDR1 SGHNT, CDR2 YYREEE (reference sequence). The CDR3 consists of 14 residues. CDR3 DNA: TGTGCCAGCAGCTTGGGGTTACCTGCCACTGAAGCTTTCTTT. Translation gives CASSLGLPATEAFF.

V is TRBV7-9 and J is TRBJ2-3; a possible D gene is TRBD1 (6 bases). The germline gives CDR1 SEHNR, CDR2 FQNEAQ (reference sequence). This CDR3 region has 15 residues. The V and J ends lost 2 bases and 5 bases respectively, with 14 bases between them. The CDR3 DNA reads as TGTGCCAGCAGCTTAAATCAGGGGCGAGGAGATACGCAGTATTTT. It specifies CASSLNQGRGDTQYF. The whole variable domain, filled in from reference TRBV7-9 and TRBJ2-3, reads DTGVSQNPRHKITKRGQNVTFRCDPISEHNRLYWYRQTLGQGPEFLTYFQNEAQLEKSRLLSDRFSAERPKGSFSTLEIQRTEQGDSAMYLCASSLNQGRGDTQYFGPGTRLTVL.

The chain links TRBV4-2 to TRBJ1-1; D is uncertain. The germline V gene encodes CDR1 LGHNA and CDR2 YNFKEQ. CDR3 size: 16 residues. The ends were cut back, 0 bases at V and 0 bases at J, with 11 bases in the middle. CDR3 sequence: CASSQDGRTLNTEAFF. Written as DNA, the CDR3 is TGTGCCAGCAGCCAAGATGGGAGGACTTTGAACACTGAAGCTTTCTTT.

This chain uses TRBV7-3 with TRBJ1-2, with 9 bases identical to TRBD1. The germline V gene has CDR1 SGHTA and CDR2 FQGTGA. This CDR3 has 16 amino acids. With 2 bases clipped from V and 6 bases from J, the junction kept 10 bases outside the gene matches. The CDR3 region has the DNA TGTGCCAGCAGCTTACTGGGACAGGGAAGTTCGGATGGCTACACCTTC. The encoded protein is CASSLLGQGSSDGYTF.

This chain joins TRBV19 and TRBJ2-5; no clear D. There are 13 residues in the CDR3. V was cut by 6 bases and J by 2 bases, with 10 bases left in between. Germline V gene sequence: CDR1 LNHDA, CDR2 SQIVND (reference sequence). The CDR3: CASSPVLQETQYF. In nucleotides, the CDR3 is TGTGCCAGTAGCCCTGTGTTACAAGAGACCCAGTACTTC.

CDR3 DNA: TGTGCCATCAGCATTACAGGGAATCAGCCCCAGCATTTT. Encoded protein: CAISITGNQPQHF. This chain joins TRBV10-3 and TRBJ1-5; a possible D gene is TRBD1 (6 bases). The CDR3 is 13 amino acids. Germline values: CDR1 ENHRY, CDR2 SYGVKD. V shed 6 bases and J shed 4 bases, with 10 bases lying between them.

This rearrangement joins TRBV27 to TRBJ1-6; unclear D gene. V lost 1 base and J lost 8, with 15 bases in between. Per the germline V gene, CDR1 is MNHEY and CDR2 is SMNVEV (reference sequence). CDR3 length: 16 amino acids. The CDR3 loop reads CASSLFIGDYHSPLHF. Written as DNA, the CDR3 is TGTGCCAGCAGTTTATTTATTGGGGATTACCATTCACCCCTCCACTTT.

V and J are TRBV6-1 and TRBJ1-1; possibly TRBD1 for D (6 bases). This CDR3 is built from 13 residues. Germline V gives CDR1 MNHNS, CDR2 SASEGT. Trimming left V 11 bases short and J 0 bases short, with 13 bases between. The CDR3 DNA is TGTGCCGTGACAGGACAGCTGAACACTGAAGCTTTCTTT. Translated: CAVTGQLNTEAFF.

This rearrangement joins TRBV27 to TRBJ2-5; D not certain. CDR3 size: 13 residues. V dropped 4 bases and J dropped 0 bases, with 6 bases sitting between them. Germline V CDR1 and CDR2: MNHEY, SMNVEV (reference sequence). The CDR3 nucleotides read TGTGCCAGCAGTTCCTTGTACCAAGAGACCCAGTACTTC. The encoded protein is CASSSLYQETQYF.

The genes are TRBV7-2 and TRBJ1-1; the D is unclear. This CDR3 has 14 amino acids. Germline CDR1 and CDR2: SGHTA and FQGNSA. Trimming cost V 3 bases and J 5 bases, with 13 bases left between them. DNA for the CDR3: TGTGCCAGCAGCTTGACGGACGGGGATACTGAAGCTTTCTTT. This encodes CASSLTDGDTEAFF.

The chain has TRBV6-6 and TRBJ1-6; no definite D call. Germline CDR1 reads MNHNY; CDR2 reads SVGAGI (reference sequence). The V end was cut by 6 bases, the J end by 8 bases, with 11 bases between. The CDR3 sequence is 13 residues long. The CDR3 protein is CASSQLVDSPLHF. The CDR3 DNA sequence: TGTGCCAGCAGCCAACTAGTCGATTCACCCCTCCACTTT.